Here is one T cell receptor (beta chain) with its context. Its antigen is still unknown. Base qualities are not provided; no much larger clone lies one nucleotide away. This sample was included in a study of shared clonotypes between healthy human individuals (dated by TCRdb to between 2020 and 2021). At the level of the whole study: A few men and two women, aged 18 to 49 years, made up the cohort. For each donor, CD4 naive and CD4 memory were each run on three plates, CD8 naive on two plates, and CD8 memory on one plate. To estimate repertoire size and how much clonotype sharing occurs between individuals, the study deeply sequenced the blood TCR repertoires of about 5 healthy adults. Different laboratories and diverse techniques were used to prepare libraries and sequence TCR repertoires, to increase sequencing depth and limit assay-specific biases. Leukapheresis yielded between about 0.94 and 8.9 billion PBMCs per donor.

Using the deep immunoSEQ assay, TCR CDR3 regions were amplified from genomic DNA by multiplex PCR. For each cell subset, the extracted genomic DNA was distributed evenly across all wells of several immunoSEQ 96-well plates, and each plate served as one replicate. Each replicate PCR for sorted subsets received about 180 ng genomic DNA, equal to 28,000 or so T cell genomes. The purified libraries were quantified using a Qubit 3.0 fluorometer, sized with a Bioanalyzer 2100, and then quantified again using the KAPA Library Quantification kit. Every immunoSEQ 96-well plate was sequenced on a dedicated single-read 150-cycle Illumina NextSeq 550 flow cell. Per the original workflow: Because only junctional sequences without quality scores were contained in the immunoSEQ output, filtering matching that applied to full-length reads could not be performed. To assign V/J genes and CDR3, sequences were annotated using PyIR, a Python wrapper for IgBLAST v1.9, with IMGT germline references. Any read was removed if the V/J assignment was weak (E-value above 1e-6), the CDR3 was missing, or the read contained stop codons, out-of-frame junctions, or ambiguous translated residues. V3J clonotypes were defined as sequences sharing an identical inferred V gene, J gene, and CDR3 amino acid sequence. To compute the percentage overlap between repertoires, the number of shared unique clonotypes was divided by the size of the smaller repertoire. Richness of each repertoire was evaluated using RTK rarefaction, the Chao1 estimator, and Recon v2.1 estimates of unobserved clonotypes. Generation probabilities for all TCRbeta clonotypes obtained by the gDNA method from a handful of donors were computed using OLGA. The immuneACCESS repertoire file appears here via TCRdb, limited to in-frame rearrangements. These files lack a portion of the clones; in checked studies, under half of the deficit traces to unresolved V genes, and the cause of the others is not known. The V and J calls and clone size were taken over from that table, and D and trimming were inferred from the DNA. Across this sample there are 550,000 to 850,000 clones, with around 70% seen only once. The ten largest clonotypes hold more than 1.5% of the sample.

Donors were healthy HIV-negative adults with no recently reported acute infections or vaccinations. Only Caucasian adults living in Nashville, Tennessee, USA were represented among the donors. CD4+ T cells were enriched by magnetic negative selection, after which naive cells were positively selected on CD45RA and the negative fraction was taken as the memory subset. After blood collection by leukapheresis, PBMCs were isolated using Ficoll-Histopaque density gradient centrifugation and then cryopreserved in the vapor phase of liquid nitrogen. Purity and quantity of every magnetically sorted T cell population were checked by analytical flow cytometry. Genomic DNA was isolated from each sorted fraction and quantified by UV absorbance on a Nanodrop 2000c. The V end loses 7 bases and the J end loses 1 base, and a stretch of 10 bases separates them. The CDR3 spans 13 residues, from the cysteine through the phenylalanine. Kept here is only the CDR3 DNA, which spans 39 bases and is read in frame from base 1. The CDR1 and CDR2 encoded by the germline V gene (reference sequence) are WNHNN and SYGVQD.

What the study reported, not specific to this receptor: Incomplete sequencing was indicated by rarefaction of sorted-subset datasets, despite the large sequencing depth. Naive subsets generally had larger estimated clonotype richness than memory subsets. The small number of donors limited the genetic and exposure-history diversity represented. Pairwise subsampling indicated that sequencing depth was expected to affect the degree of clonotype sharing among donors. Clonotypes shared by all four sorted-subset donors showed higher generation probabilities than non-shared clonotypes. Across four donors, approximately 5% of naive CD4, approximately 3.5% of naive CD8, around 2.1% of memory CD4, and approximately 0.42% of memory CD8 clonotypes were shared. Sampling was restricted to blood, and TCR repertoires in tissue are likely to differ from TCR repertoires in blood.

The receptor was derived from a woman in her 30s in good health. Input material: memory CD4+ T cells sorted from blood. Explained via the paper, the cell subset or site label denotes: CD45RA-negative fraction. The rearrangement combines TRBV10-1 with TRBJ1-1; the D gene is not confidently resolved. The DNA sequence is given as TGCGCCAGCAAGGCCCGAACGAACACTGAAGCTTTCTTT. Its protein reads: CASKARTNTEAFF.